The present entry profiles one TCR beta chain with its context. In the study's own analysis: It was from reference gene primer amplification that nucleated cell counts were estimated. Measured with immunoSEQ multiplex PCR; TCRdb has only the in-frame clones, and not every one. The V and J calls and clone size were taken over from that table, and D and trimming were inferred from the DNA. The sample holds approximately 220,000 clones, about 88% seen once. V was pared by 6 bases and J by 5 bases, with 29 bases between. Per the germline V gene, CDR1 is MNHEY and CDR2 is SMNVEV (reference sequence). This CDR3 region has 20 residues. The sample originates from a study of blood T cell repertoires in COVID-19. In the study overall: Sources were T cells, B-cell-depleted T cells, or PBMCs; the material itself was cDNA or gDNA.

The sequence was collected from a man aged 55 to 70 with acute or convalescent COVID-19. V and J are TRBV27 and TRBJ1-6, with a tentative D call TRBD1 (6 bases). Sequenced sample: peripheral blood. This CDR3 reads CASRPRQALDPEYNNSPLHF. CDR3 sequence (DNA): TGTGCCAGCAGACCAAGACAGGCACTCGATCCAGAATACAATAATTCACCCCTCCACTTT.